This TCR beta chain was obtained from a study of shared clonotypes between healthy human individuals. The method was immunoSEQ multiplex PCR; TCRdb's version includes in-frame clones alone and lacks a portion of them. The table has about 680,000 clones, 72% seen once; the top ten hold 1.8%. Donors comprised healthy HIV-negative adults lacking recent acute infections or vaccinations. All of the donors resided in Nashville, Tennessee, and each was a Caucasian adult. This CDR3 has 15 amino acids. Trimming took off 3 bases at V and 3 bases at J, with 11 bases between the two ends. Per germline, CDR1 PRHDT and CDR2 FYEKMQ (reference sequence).

The rearrangement links TRBV13 to TRBJ2-2, with D perhaps being TRBD1 or TRBD2 (5 bases each). The sample comprised memory CD4+ T cells sorted from blood. Documented subset: CD45RA-negative fraction. The clonotype was recovered from a woman aged 25 to 39 in good health. CDR3 bases: TGTGCCAGCAGCTTTTGGGGGTTTGACACCGGGGAGCTGTTTTTT. Its translation: CASSFWGFDTGELFF.